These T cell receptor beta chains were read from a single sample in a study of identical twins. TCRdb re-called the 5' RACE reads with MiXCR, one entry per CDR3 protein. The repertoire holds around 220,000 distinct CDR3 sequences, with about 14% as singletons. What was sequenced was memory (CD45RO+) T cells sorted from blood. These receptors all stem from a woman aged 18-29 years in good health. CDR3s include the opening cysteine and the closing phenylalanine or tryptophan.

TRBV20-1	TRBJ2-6	CSARDLVSRSGANVLTF
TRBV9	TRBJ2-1	CASSFSGRADSEQFF
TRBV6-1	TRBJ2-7	CASSHGQGAFYEQYF
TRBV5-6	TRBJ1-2	CASSLAGTDRIYGYTF
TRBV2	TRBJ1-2	CASRGDSRGYTF
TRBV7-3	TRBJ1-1	CASSLTKNTEAFF
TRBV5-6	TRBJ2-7	CASSFPGAYEQYF
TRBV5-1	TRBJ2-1	CASSLSRGDNEQFF
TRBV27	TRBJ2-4	CASSFRRAGTAKNIQYF
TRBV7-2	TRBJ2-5	CASSSIDPTVGTQYF
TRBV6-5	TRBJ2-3	CASSNRGPGGTDTQYF
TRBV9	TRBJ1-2	CASSVSGGQWSYTF
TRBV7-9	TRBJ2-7	CASSLQGDTYEQYF
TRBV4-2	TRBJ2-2	CASSQGLAGNTGELFF
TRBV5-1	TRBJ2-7	CASSLAIGYHEQYF
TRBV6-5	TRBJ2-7	CASSYAAPSGPSYEQYF
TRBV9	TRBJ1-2	CASRPSQGLTDGYTF
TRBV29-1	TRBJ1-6	CSAGGGNSPLHF
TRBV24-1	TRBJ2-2	CATRGQGDIGELFF
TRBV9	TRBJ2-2	CASGEQAGELFF
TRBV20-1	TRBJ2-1	CSASRGLAVYNEQFF
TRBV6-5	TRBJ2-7	CASSYRGGFSYEQYF
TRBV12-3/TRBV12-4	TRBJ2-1	CASSFQAEYNEQFF
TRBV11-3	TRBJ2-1	CASSLHGLAGDRDEQFF
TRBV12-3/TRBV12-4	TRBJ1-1	CASNEQGGTEAFF
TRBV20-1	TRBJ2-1	CSAPRTSGNNEQFF
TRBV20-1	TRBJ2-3	CSARLGTDGTQYF
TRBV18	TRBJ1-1	CASSPRWGVENTEAFF
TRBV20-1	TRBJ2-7	CSARLGPLVGEQYF
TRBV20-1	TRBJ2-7	CSARDRFSYEQYF
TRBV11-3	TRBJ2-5	CASSLVGGLETQYF
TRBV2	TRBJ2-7	CASSGIDYEQYF
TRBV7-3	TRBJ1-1	CASSFRHWENEAFF
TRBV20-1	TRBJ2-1	CSAGTSGRADNEQFF
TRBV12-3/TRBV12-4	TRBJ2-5	CASSLFLLTETETQYF
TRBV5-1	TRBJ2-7	CASSLSSNRQYF
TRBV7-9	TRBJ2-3	CASSLVGRGLADTQYF
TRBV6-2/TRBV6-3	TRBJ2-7	CAGSYTEPTEQYF
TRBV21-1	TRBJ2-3	CASSLDLTWGARIPATDTQYF
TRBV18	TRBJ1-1	CASSRRDRVEAFF
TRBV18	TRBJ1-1	CASSPQPMNTEAFF
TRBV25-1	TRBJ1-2	CASSESMRGRGYTF
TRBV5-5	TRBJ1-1	CASRRGTANTEAFF
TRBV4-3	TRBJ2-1	CASSPSVITYNEQFF
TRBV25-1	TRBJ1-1	CASSRGGYIEAFF
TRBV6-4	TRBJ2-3	CASSRTGQGEGDTQYF
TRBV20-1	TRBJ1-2	CSAGTASNYGYTF
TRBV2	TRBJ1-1	CASKGDGNTEAFF
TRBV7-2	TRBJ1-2	CASSYLMWGYTF
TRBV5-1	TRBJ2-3	CASSFRDIASTDTQYF
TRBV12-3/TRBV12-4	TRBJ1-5	CASSFGAVNQPQHF
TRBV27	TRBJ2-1	CASSLFTPGLAATYNEQFF